This TCR beta chain was captured by sequencing in a study of shared clonotypes between healthy human individuals. General study points: Estimated richness values were generally larger in naive subsets than in memory subsets.

CDR1 LNHDA and CDR2 SQIVND come from the germline V gene (reference sequence). The ends lost 9 bases at V and 2 bases at J; junction bases unmatched: 8. The CDR3 is made up of 14 amino acids. Evenly divided among several immunoSEQ plates was the genomic DNA of each subset. Sequencing was performed with immunoSEQ multiplex PCR; in TCRdb, only in-frame clones are kept and a portion is missing. Of millions of clones in the sample, roughly nine tenths were seen once. This clone was recorded once. Its antigen remains unidentified. It was into CD45RA+ naive and CD45RA-negative memory subsets that the CD4+ cells were split.

Material for sequencing was naive CD4+ T cells sorted from blood. This sample's subset: CD45RA+ positively selected. This chain connects TRBV19 to TRBJ2-7; 9 bases agree with TRBD2. The TCR was taken from a man aged 18 to 35 in good health. The chain's CDR3 is CASRLSGGPYEQYF. In nucleotides, the CDR3 is TGTGCCAGCCGGTTGAGCGGGGGGCCCTACGAGCAGTACTTC. Together with reference TRBV19 and TRBJ2-7, the CDR3 gives the full variable domain: DGGITQSPKYLFRKEGQNVTLSCEQNLNHDAMYWYRQDPGQGLRLIYYSQIVNDFQKGDIAEGYSVSREKKESFPLTVTSAQKNPTAFYLCASRLSGGPYEQYFGPGTRLTVT.